The T cell receptor beta chain under discussion was sequenced for a study of T cell repertoires in cytomegalovirus infection. Overall study context: Indicated by public TCR beta signatures were CMV infection and matching HLA type. Study results and limitations: Accumulated public TCR beta family frequency recognized individuals carrying CMV together with the relevant HLA. CMV-specific HLA-C-restricted TCR beta clonotypes dominated the ex vivo response.

Concerning this clonotype itself: The antigen is not known.

CDR3 length: 16 residues. Between the trimmed V and J ends, which lost 5 bases and 1 base, there was a span of 15 bases. CDR1 SGHTA and CDR2 FQGNSA come from the germline V gene. TCRdb reprocessed the reads via MiXCR and lists one record per CDR3 protein. The sample consists of around 130,000 distinct CDR3 sequences, 20% to 30% of them appearing once. Sequenced: PBMCs, sequenced either directly or after in vitro stimulation (not recorded which). The genes are TRBV7-2 and TRBJ2-1; D is perhaps TRBD1 or TRBD2 (6 bases each). The sequence was obtained from a human donor in good health (CMV status not recorded). Some clones in this sample may be carry-over from other donors' samples. The CDR3 DNA reads TGTGCCAGCAGCCCCGGGGGCAGGTTATCCTACAATGAGCAGTTCTTC. This codes for CASSPGGRLSYNEQFF.